This T cell receptor beta chain was captured in a study of identical twins. TCRdb re-called the 5' RACE reads with MiXCR, one entry per CDR3 protein. The data show hundreds of thousands of distinct CDR3 sequences, over 20% seen once. Study results and limitations: Out-of-frame alpha sequences shared by twins were enriched for low generation probability.

The CDR3 covers 15 residues. Germline CDR1 reads MNHNS; CDR2 reads SASEGT. V dropped 1 base and J dropped 1; count of bases not matched to a gene: 3. The sample holds a few counts of this clonotype. Its antigen is currently unknown. This sample also appeared in a second study, on T cells expressing NK-cell markers. From that second work: In sorted CD3+CD56+NKG2C+, CD3+CD56+NKG2C- and CD3+CD56-NKG2C+ T cells, TCR beta repertoires were obtained. As a fraction of CD8+ T cells, dominant NKG2C+ clonotypes reached roughly 1.0-8% in roughly 6 donors.

Sequenced: PBMCs. V is TRBV6-1 and J is TRBJ2-7, with 8 bases lining up with TRBD1. The receptor comes from a woman younger than 35 in good health. CDR3 DNA: TGTGCCAGCAGTGAAGGACAGGGGCTTTCCTACGAGCAGTACTTC. Its protein product is CASSEGQGLSYEQYF.